These T cell receptor beta chains were read from a single sample in a study of cytomegalovirus exposure and HLA in healthy donors. Profiled with immunoSEQ multiplex PCR; TCRdb holds only in-frame clones, not every one. The sample shows 310,000 or so clones, 85% to 90% of them seen only once. The source material was PBMCs. The receptors originated from a young woman in good health and CMV-seronegative. The CDR3 runs from the conserved cysteine through the conserved F or W. D genes are given only for firm matches. Only part of the rows carry a size: once, few, many, or a class if the clone is expanded.

j_call: TRBJ2-7
v_call: TRBV7-9
clone_size: .
d_call: .
cdr3_nt: TGTGCCAGCAGTTCCAACTACGAGCAGTACTTC
cdr3_aa: CASSSNYEQYF

j_call: TRBJ2-7
v_call: TRBV29-1
clone_size: .
d_call: .
cdr3_nt: TGCAGCGTTGAAGAGGGGGACACCTCGCATGCGGAGCAGTACTTC
cdr3_aa: CSVEEGDTSHAEQYF

j_call: TRBJ1-1
v_call: TRBV7-2
clone_size: .
d_call: .
cdr3_nt: TGTGCCAGCAGGGAGGGGTTGGGCCTGGACACTGAAGCTTTCTTT
cdr3_aa: CASREGLGLDTEAFF

j_call: TRBJ2-4
v_call: TRBV5-1
clone_size: .
d_call: TRBD2
cdr3_nt: TGCGCCAGCAGCCCCGGGGGGGCTAGCGGGGGGGAAAACATTCAGTACTTC
cdr3_aa: CASSPGGASGGENIQYF

j_call: TRBJ2-3
v_call: TRBV5-1
clone_size: .
d_call: TRBD1
cdr3_nt: TGCGCCAGCAGCTTGTACAGGGGGCCAGATACGCAGTATTTT
cdr3_aa: CASSLYRGPDTQYF

j_call: TRBJ1-6
v_call: TRBV7-3
clone_size: .
d_call: TRBD1
cdr3_nt: TGTGCCAGCAGCTTAGGGACAGGACCGAATTCACCCCTCCACTTT
cdr3_aa: CASSLGTGPNSPLHF

j_call: TRBJ1-4
v_call: TRBV11-2
clone_size: .
d_call: .
cdr3_nt: TGTGCCAGCAGATTAAGGGGAGGGGCAACTAATGAAAAACTGTTTTTT
cdr3_aa: CASRLRGGATNEKLFF

j_call: TRBJ2-1
v_call: TRBV7-8
clone_size: .
d_call: .
cdr3_nt: TGTGCCAGCAACCCAAACAGGGAATACAATGAGCAGTTCTTC
cdr3_aa: CASNPNREYNEQFF

j_call: TRBJ2-1
v_call: TRBV5-1
clone_size: .
d_call: .
cdr3_nt: TGCGCCAGCAGCTTGGAGGGCAGGGCCCACAATGAGCAGTTCTTC
cdr3_aa: CASSLEGRAHNEQFF

j_call: TRBJ1-1
v_call: TRBV30
clone_size: .
d_call: .
cdr3_nt: TGTGCCTGGACCATACCAGGAGTCGGAGGCAACACTGAAGCTTTCTTT
cdr3_aa: CAWTIPGVGGNTEAFF

j_call: TRBJ1-1
v_call: TRBV9
clone_size: .
d_call: TRBD1
cdr3_nt: TGTGCCAGCAGCGTAGGGGGACAGGGAAACACTGAAGCTTTCTTT
cdr3_aa: CASSVGGQGNTEAFF

j_call: TRBJ1-1
v_call: TRBV11-3
clone_size: .
d_call: .
cdr3_nt: TGTGCCAGCAGCCCACCACGGACAGCGATGAACACTGAAGCTTTCTTT
cdr3_aa: CASSPPRTAMNTEAFF

j_call: TRBJ2-7
v_call: TRBV29-1
clone_size: .
d_call: .
cdr3_nt: TGCAGCGTTGAAGACCCGGTGTCCTACGAGCAGTACTTC
cdr3_aa: CSVEDPVSYEQYF

j_call: TRBJ2-5
v_call: TRBV5-4
clone_size: .
d_call: TRBD2
cdr3_nt: TGTGCCAGCAGTCGACTAGCCCCCGGCCAAGAGACCCAGTACTTC
cdr3_aa: CASSRLAPGQETQYF

j_call: TRBJ2-2
v_call: TRBV18
clone_size: .
d_call: TRBD2
cdr3_nt: TGTGCCAGCTCACCGTGGCAGGGAGGGTGGAAGAACACCGGGGAGCTGTTTTTT
cdr3_aa: CASSPWQGGWKNTGELFF

j_call: TRBJ2-7
v_call: TRBV10-3
clone_size: few
d_call: .
cdr3_nt: TGTGCCATCACTCCTACAGGGTTCGAGCAGTACTTC
cdr3_aa: CAITPTGFEQYF

j_call: TRBJ2-7
v_call: TRBV9
clone_size: .
d_call: TRBD2
cdr3_nt: TGTGCCAGCAGCGCCGGGACTAGCGGGGGCTACGAGCAGTACTTC
cdr3_aa: CASSAGTSGGYEQYF